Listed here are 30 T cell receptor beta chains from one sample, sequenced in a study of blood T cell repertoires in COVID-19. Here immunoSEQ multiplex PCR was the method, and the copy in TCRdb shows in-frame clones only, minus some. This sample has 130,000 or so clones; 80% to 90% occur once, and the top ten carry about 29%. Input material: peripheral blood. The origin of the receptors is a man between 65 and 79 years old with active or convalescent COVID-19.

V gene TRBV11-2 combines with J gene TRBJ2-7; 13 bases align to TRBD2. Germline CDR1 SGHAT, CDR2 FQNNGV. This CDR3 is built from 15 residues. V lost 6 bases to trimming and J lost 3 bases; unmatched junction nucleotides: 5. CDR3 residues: CASRLRTSGSYEQYF. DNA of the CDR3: TGTGCCAGCAGATTGAGGACTAGCGGGAGCTACGAGCAGTACTTC.

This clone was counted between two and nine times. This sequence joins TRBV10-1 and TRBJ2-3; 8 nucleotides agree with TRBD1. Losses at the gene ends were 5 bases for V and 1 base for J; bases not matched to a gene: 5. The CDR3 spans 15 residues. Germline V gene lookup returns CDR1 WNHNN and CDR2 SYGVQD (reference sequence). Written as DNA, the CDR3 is TGCGCCAGCAGTCCTGACAGGGGTGGCACAGATACGCAGTATTTT. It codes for CASSPDRGGTDTQYF.

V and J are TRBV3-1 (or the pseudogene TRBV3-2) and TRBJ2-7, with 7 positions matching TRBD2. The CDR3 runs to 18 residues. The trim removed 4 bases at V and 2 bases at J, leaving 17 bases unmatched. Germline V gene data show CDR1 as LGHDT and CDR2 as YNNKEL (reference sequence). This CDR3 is CASSRQEPRASGTYEQYF. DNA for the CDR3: TGTGCCAGCAGCCGCCAAGAACCTCGGGCTAGCGGTACCTACGAGCAGTACTTC.

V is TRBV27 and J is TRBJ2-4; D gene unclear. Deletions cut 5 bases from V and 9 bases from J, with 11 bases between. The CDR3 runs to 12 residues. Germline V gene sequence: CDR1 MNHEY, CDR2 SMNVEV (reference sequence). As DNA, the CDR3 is TGTGCCAGCAGTGCGCTGAGTGGCATTCAGTACTTC. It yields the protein CASSALSGIQYF.

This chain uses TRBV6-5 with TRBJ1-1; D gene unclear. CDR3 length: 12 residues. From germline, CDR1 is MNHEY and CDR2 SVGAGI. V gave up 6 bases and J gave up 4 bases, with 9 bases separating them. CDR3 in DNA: TGTGCCAGCAGAGGAGTAGGCACTGAAGCTTTCTTT. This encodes CASRGVGTEAFF.

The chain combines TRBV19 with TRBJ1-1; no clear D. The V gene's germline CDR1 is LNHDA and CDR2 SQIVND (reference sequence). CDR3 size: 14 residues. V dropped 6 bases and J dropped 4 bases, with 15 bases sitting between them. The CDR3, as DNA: TGTGCCAGTAGCCTTATTTACAGTGGCACTGAAGCTTTCTTT. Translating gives CASSLIYSGTEAFF.

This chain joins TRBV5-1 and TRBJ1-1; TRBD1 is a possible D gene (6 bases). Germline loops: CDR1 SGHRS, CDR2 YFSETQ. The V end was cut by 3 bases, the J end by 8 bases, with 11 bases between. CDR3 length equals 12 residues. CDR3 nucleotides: TGCGCCAGCAGCTCCGGTCAGGGGGAAGCTTTCTTT. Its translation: CASSSGQGEAFF.

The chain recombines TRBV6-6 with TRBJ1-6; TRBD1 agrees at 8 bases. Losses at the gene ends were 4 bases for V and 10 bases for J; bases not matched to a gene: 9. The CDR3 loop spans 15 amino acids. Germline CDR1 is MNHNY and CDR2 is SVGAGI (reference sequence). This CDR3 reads CASSSPDRAGSPLHF. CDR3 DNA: TGTGCCAGCAGTTCCCCGGACAGGGCGGGATCACCCCTCCACTTT.

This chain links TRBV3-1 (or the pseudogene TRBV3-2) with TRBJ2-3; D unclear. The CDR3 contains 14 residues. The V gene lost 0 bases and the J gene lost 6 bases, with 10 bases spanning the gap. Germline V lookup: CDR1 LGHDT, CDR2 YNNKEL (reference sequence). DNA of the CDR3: TGTGCCAGCAGCCAAGATGTAACGCGGGATACGCAGTATTTT. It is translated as CASSQDVTRDTQYF.

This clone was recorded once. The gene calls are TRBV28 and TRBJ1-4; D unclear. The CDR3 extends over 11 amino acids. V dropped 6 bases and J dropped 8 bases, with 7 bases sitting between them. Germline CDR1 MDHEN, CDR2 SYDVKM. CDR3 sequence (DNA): TGTGCCAGCAGCTCGGAGGAAAAACTGTTTTTT. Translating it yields CASSSEEKLFF. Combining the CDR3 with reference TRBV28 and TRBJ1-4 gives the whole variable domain DVKVTQSSRYLVKRTGEKVFLECVQDMDHENMFWYRQDPGLGLRLIYFSYDVKMKEKGDIPEGYSVSREKKERFSLILESASTNQTSMYLCASSSEEKLFFGSGTQLSVL.

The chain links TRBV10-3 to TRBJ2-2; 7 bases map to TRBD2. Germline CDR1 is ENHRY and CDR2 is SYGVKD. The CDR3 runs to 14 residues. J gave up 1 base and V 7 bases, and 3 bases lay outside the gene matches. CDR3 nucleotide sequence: TGTGCCATCAAACCTAGCGGGAACACCGGGGAGCTGTTTTTT. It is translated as CAIKPSGNTGELFF.

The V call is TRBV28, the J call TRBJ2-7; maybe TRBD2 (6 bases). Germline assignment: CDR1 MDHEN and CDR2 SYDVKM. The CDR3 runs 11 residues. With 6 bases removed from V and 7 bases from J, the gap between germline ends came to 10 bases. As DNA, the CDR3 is TGTGCCAGCAGCCGGGGGTGGGAGCAGTACTTC. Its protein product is CASSRGWEQYF.

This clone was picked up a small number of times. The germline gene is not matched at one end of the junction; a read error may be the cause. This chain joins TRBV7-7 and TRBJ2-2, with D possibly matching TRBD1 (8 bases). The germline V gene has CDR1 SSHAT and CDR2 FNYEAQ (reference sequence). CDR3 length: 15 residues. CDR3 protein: CASSEQGGDTGELFF. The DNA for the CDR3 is TGTGCTAGCAGCGAACAGGGGGGGGACACCGGGGAGCTGTTTTTT.

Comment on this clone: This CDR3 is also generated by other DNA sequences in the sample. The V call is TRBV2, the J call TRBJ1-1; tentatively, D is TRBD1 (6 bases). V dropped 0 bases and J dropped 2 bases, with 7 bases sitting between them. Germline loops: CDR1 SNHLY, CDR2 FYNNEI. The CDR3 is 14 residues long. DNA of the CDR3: TGTGCCAGCAGTGAAGCAGGGGGAAACACTGAAGCTTTCTTT. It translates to CASSEAGGNTEAFF.

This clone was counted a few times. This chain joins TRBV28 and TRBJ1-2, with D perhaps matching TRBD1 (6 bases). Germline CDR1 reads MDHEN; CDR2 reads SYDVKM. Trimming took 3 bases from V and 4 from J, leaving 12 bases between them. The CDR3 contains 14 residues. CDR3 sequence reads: CASSFGGGGYGYTF. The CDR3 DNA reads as TGTGCCAGCAGTTTTGGGGGGGGCGGCTATGGCTACACCTTC.

The CDR3 region is CASSPSGRFGEQFF. DNA of the CDR3: TGCGCCAGCAGCCCTAGCGGGAGGTTTGGTGAGCAGTTCTTC. V usage is TRBV10-2 and J usage is TRBJ2-1; 11 nucleotides align to TRBD2. The CDR3 loop spans 14 amino acids. Germline V CDR1 and CDR2: WSHSY, SAAADI. V lost 6 bases, J lost 9 bases, and 7 bases stayed unmatched.

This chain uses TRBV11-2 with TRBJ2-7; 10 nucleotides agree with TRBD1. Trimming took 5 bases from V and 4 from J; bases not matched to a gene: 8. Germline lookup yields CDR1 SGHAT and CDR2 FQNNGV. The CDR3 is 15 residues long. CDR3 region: CASSPGQGGAYEQYF. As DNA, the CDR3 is TGTGCCAGCAGCCCAGGACAGGGGGGGGCTTACGAGCAGTACTTC.

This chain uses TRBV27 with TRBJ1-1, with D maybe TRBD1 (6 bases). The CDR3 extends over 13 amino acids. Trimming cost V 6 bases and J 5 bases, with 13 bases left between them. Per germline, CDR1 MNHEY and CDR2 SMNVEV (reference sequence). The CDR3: CASRRQGKTEAFF. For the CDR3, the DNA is TGTGCCAGCAGACGTCAGGGGAAGACTGAAGCTTTCTTT.

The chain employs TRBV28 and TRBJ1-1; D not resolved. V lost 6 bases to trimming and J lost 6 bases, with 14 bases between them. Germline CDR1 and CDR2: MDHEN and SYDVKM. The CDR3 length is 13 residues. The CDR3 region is CASRLGISPEAFF. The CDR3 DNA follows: TGTGCCAGCAGGCTCGGGATTAGTCCTGAAGCTTTCTTT.

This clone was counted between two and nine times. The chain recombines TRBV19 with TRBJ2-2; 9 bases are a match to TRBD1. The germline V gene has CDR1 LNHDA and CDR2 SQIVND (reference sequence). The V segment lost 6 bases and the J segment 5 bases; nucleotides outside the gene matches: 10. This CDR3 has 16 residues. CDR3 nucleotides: TGTGCCAGTAGCGTAACAGGGGGCTGGGAAACCGGGGAGCTGTTTTTT. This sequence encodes CASSVTGGWETGELFF.

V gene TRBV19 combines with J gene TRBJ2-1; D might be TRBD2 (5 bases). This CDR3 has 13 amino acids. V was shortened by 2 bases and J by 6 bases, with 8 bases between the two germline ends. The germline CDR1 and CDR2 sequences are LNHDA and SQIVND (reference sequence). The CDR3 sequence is CASSISSSNEQFF. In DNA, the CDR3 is TGTGCCAGTAGTATATCTAGCAGCAATGAGCAGTTCTTC.

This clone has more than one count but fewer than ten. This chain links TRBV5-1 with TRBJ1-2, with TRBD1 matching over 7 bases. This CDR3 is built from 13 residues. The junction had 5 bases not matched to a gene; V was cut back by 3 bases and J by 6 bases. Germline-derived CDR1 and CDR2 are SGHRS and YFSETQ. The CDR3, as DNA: TGCGCCAGCAGCTCAGACAGGGCGGATGGCTACACCTTC. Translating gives CASSSDRADGYTF.

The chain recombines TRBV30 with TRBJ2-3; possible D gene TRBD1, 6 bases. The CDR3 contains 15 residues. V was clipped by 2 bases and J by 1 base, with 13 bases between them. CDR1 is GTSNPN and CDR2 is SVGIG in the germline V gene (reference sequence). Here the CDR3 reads CAWSTGQSGTDTQYF. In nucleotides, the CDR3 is TGTGCCTGGAGTACCGGACAGTCTGGCACAGATACGCAGTATTTT.

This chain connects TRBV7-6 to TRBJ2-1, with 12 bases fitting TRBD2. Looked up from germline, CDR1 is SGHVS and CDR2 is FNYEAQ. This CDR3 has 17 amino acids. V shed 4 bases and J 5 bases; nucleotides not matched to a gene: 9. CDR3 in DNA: TGTGCCAGCAGCTCTCCGACTAGCGGGAGTCAAGACAATGAGCAGTTCTTC. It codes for CASSSPTSGSQDNEQFF.

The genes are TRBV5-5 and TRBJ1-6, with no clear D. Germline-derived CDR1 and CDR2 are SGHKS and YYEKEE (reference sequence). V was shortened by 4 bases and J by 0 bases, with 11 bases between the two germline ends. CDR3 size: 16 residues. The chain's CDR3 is CASSPSMSSYNSPLHF. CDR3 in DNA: TGTGCCAGCAGCCCAAGCATGAGCTCCTATAATTCACCCCTCCACTTT.

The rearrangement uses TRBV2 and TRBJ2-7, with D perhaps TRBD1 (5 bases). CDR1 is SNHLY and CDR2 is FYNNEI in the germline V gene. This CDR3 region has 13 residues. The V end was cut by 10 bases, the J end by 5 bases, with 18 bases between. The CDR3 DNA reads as TGTGCCACCACGTACTCAGGGCCGAACGAGCAGTACTTC. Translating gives CATTYSGPNEQYF. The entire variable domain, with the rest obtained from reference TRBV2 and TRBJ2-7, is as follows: EPEVTQTPSHQVTQMGQEVILRCVPISNHLYFYWYRQILGQKVEFLVSFYNNEISEKSEIFDDQFSVERPDGSNFTLKIRSTKLEDSAMYFCATTYSGPNEQYFGPGTRLTVT.

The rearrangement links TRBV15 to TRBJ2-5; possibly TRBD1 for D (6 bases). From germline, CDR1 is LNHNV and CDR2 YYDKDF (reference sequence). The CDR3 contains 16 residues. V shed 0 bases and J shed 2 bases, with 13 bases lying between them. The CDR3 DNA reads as TGTGCCACCAGCAGAGAAGGGGGATGGGGTCAAGAGACCCAGTACTTC. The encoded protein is CATSREGGWGQETQYF.

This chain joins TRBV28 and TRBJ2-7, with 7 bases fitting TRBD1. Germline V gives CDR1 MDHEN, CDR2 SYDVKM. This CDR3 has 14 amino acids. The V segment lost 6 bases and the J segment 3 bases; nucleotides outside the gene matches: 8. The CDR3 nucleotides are TGTGCCAGCAGAGCTCAGGGGGAAATCTACGAGCAGTACTTC. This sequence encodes CASRAQGEIYEQYF.

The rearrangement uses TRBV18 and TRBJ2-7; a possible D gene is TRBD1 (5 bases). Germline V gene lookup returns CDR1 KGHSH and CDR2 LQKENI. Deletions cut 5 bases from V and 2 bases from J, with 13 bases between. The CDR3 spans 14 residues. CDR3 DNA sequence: TGTGCCAGCTCATCCAGGGAAGGGACCTACGAGCAGTACTTC. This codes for CASSSREGTYEQYF.

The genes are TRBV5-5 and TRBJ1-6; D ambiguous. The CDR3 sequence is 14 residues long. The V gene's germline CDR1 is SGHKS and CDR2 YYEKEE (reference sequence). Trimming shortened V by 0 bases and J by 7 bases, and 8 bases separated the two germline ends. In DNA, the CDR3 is TGTGCCAGCAGCTTGGGCCCAGGCAATTCACCCCTCCACTTT. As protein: CASSLGPGNSPLHF.